Listed here are 3 T cell receptor beta chains from one sample, sequenced in a study of T cells in women clearing cervical HPV infection. Repertoires were generated with immunoSEQ multiplex PCR, while TCRdb's copy carries only in-frame clones and drops some. Reported are tens of thousands of clones; the ten largest clones contain under 6.5%. Specimen: blood buffy coat. The source is a woman aged 18 to 69 with a cervical HPV16 infection that either progressed to CIN3+ or cleared (not recorded which).

To note about this clone: The DNA ends 3 residues before the CDR3 does, and the rest of the CDR3 is filled in from the germline J gene. This chain joins TRBV11-2 and TRBJ2-1, with D possibly matching TRBD1 (7 bases). Per the germline V gene, CDR1 is SGHAT and CDR2 is FQNNGV. The V end lost 8 bases, the J end lost 2 bases, and 16 bases lay between the germline ends. This CDR3 spans 15 amino acids. CDR3 DNA (partial): TGTGCCAGCCAGGGGGGCGGGCCCACCTACAATGAG. Residues: CASQGGGPTYNE. The full-length CDR3 reads as CASQGGGPTYNEQFF.

In the case of this clone: The CDR3 end lies 3 residues beyond the end of the read and is filled in from the germline J gene. This rearrangement joins TRBV7-8 to TRBJ1-2; D ambiguous. CDR1 SGHVS and CDR2 FQNEAQ come from the germline V gene. V was clipped by 5 bases and J by 2 bases, with 12 bases between them. The CDR3 extends over 14 amino acids. The sequenced CDR3 bases are TGTGCCAGCAGCCGCTTAGCCCTCAACTATGGC. It is translated as CASSRLALNYG. In full, the CDR3 is CASSRLALNYGYTF.

Of note for this clone: With the read ending 3 residues before the CDR3 end, the germline J gene is used to fill in that end. This chain connects TRBV7-3 to TRBJ2-3; 14 bases are shared with TRBD2. Per germline, CDR1 SGHTA and CDR2 FQGTGA. The CDR3 is 17 amino acids. Losses at the gene ends were 0 bases for V and 4 bases for J; bases not matched to a gene: 3. CDR3 sequence: CASSLTGLAGGADTQYF. CDR3 bases read: TGTGCCAGCAGCTTAACAGGACTAGCGGGGGGAGCAGATACG.